Shown below are 15 T cell receptor beta chains from a single sample sequenced in a study of blood T cell repertoires in COVID-19. Sequencing was performed with immunoSEQ multiplex PCR; in TCRdb, only in-frame clones are kept and a portion is missing. The repertoire holds about 200,000 clones, 70% to 90% seen once, with roughly 0.78% in the top ten. The sequenced sample was peripheral blood. The source is a woman aged 65 to 85 with acute or convalescent COVID-19.

V usage is TRBV28 and J usage is TRBJ2-3, with 11 bases identical to TRBD2. J gave up 1 base and V 7 bases, and 13 bases lay outside the gene matches. The CDR3 contains 18 residues. Germline V gene lookup returns CDR1 MDHEN and CDR2 SYDVKM. The CDR3 region has the DNA TGTGCCAGCATCGAGGGGAGTTTAGCGGGAGGGGGCACAGATACGCAGTATTTT. Its translation is CASIEGSLAGGGTDTQYF.

V usage is TRBV11-3 and J usage is TRBJ1-1; a weak D match, TRBD1 (5 bases). V was cut by 5 bases and J by 5 bases, with 12 bases left in between. The CDR3 consists of 13 residues. Germline V gives CDR1 SGHNT, CDR2 YENEEA. CDR3 sequence: CASSPGEGTEAFF. CDR3 coding DNA: TGTGCCAGCAGCCCCGGGGAGGGGACTGAAGCTTTCTTT. The whole variable domain, filled in from reference TRBV11-3 and TRBJ1-1, reads EAGVVQSPRYKIIEKKQPVAFWCNPISGHNTLYWYLQNLGQGPELLIRYENEEAVDDSQLPKDRFSAERLKGVDSTLKIQPAELGDSAVYLCASSPGEGTEAFFGQGTRLTVV.

Only a few counts were recorded for this clone. The rearrangement links TRBV2 to TRBJ2-3; maybe TRBD2 (5 bases). The CDR3 is 11 amino acids. V lost 6 bases to trimming and J lost 5 bases, with 6 bases between them. CDR1 is SNHLY, CDR2 FYNNEI, per germline. The CDR3 coding sequence is TGTGCCAGCAGGGACTTAGATACGCAGTATTTT. Its translation: CASRDLDTQYF.

This chain joins TRBV28 and TRBJ1-2; D call uncertain. Germline assignment: CDR1 MDHEN and CDR2 SYDVKM. CDR3 length: 13 residues. Trimming removed 8 bases from V and 2 bases from J, with 12 bases in between. The chain's CDR3 is CASREPMNYGYTF. Written as DNA, the CDR3 is TGTGCCAGCCGGGAACCCATGAACTATGGCTACACCTTC.

This clone was detected only a few times. V and J are TRBV6-2 or TRBV6-3 and TRBJ2-6; 7 bases are a match to TRBD2. This CDR3 contains 19 residues. Per germline, CDR1 MNHEY and CDR2 SVGEGT. V shed 5 bases and J 0 bases; nucleotides not matched to a gene: 13. The CDR3, as DNA: TGTGCCAGCAGTAGCCCCCATGTAGCGGGCGACTCTGGGGCCAACGTCCTGACTTTC. It encodes CASSSPHVAGDSGANVLTF.

The chain links TRBV10-3 to TRBJ1-1; no clear D. Between the trimmed V and J ends, which lost 7 bases and 1 base, there was a span of 4 bases. In germline, CDR1 is ENHRY, CDR2 SYGVKD. The CDR3 length is 11 residues. The CDR3 region is CAITSNTEAFF. CDR3 coding DNA: TGTGCCATCACCTCGAACACTGAAGCTTTCTTT.

The chain has TRBV19 and TRBJ2-1; D gene unclear. Deletions cut 8 bases from V and 4 bases from J, with 12 bases between. CDR3 size: 13 residues. Germline values: CDR1 LNHDA, CDR2 SQIVND (reference sequence). The CDR3 DNA sequence: TGTGCCAGTTATGGCAGTCTTTACAATGAGCAGTTCTTC. Translating it yields CASYGSLYNEQFF.

The chain is built from TRBV7-9 and TRBJ2-7, with D possibly TRBD1 on 5 matching bases. The CDR3 covers 16 residues. Germline loops: CDR1 SEHNR, CDR2 FQNEAQ (reference sequence). Trimming left V 5 bases short and J 3 bases short, with 20 bases between. The CDR3 DNA reads as TGTGCCAGCAGCCCATGGCAGGGATACCCCAGCTACGAGCAGTACTTC. This translates into CASSPWQGYPSYEQYF.

J is TRBJ1-1 and V is TRBV4-2, with a possible D match to TRBD1 (5 bases). The CDR3 contains 17 residues. CDR1 and CDR2 (germline): LGHNA, YNFKEQ. Deletions cut 1 base from V and 5 bases from J, with 20 bases between. The CDR3 protein is CASSQAEPQGYRTEAFF. In DNA form, the CDR3 reads TGTGCCAGCAGCCAAGCCGAACCCCAGGGTTATCGGACTGAAGCTTTCTTT.

The rearrangement joins TRBV2 to TRBJ2-5; maybe TRBD1 (6 bases). Trimming removed 8 bases at V and 7 bases at J, with 14 bases between. The germline V gene encodes CDR1 SNHLY and CDR2 FYNNEI. This CDR3 is built from 12 residues. CDR3 residues: CASGFSGVTQYF. The CDR3 nucleotides read TGTGCCAGCGGCTTCTCAGGGGTGACCCAGTACTTC.

The V call is TRBV6-5, the J call TRBJ1-2; D remains ambiguous. Trimming removed 2 bases at V and 2 bases at J, with 9 bases between. Germline V gene sequence: CDR1 MNHEY, CDR2 SVGAGI. CDR3 size: 14 residues. The CDR3 loop is CASSYGGGNYGYTF. CDR3 nucleotide sequence: TGTGCCAGCAGTTACGGCGGCGGAAACTATGGCTACACCTTC.

This chain uses TRBV2 with TRBJ2-3; TRBD2 aligns across 9 bases. Trimming at V came to 3 bases and at J to 6 bases, leaving 7 bases not matched to a gene. The CDR3 loop spans 15 amino acids. Per the germline V gene, CDR1 is SNHLY and CDR2 is FYNNEI. CDR3: CASSERAGGADTQYF. CDR3 coding DNA: TGTGCCAGCAGTGAGCGGGCGGGAGGGGCTGATACGCAGTATTTT.

CDR3 in amino acids: CASSLSAISSYNEQFF. DNA for the CDR3: TGTGCCAGCAGCTTAAGTGCTATCTCGTCCTACAATGAGCAGTTCTTC. The chain links TRBV7-3 to TRBJ2-1, with no clear D. Germline V gene data show CDR1 as SGHTA and CDR2 as FQGTGA. V shed 1 base and J shed 1 base, with 11 bases lying between them. The CDR3 has 16 amino acids.

V usage is TRBV6-5 and J usage is TRBJ1-6, with D tentatively TRBD1 (5 bases). Trimming left V 6 bases short and J 4 bases short, with 10 bases between. The CDR3 contains 14 residues. Germline V gene sequence: CDR1 MNHEY, CDR2 SVGAGI. The CDR3 DNA sequence: TGTGCCAGCAGAGGGGCTGTTTATAATTCACCCCTCCACTTT. This encodes CASRGAVYNSPLHF.

As for this clone: Its ends do not fully match the called genes, so a read error is possible. The chain has TRBV19 and TRBJ2-4; D gene uncertain. Germline loops: CDR1 LNHDA, CDR2 SQIVND (reference sequence). The CDR3 runs 8 residues. Written as DNA, the CDR3 is TGTGCCAGCCATAGTTTGAGCTTC. Encoded protein: CASHSLSF.